What follows are 30 T cell receptor beta chains derived from one specimen sequenced in a study of T cell changes during pregnancy in multiple sclerosis. The method was immunoSEQ multiplex PCR; TCRdb's version includes in-frame clones alone and lacks a portion of them. The table shows about 70,000 clones, with approximately 94% occurring only once. The sample was peripheral blood, taken in the third trimester of pregnancy. All receptors derive from a female donor with multiple sclerosis, enrolled in a pregnancy study.

This clone was observed a single time. This chain uses TRBV7-6 with TRBJ2-1; 10 bases are shared with TRBD2. The CDR3 is 19 residues long. Trimming removed 5 bases from V and 0 bases from J; junction bases left unmatched: 13. CDR1 is SGHVS, CDR2 FNYEAQ, per germline. This CDR3 is CASSPLTSGALFSYNEQFF. The CDR3 bases are TGTGCCAGCAGCCCCCTAACTAGCGGGGCCCTTTTCTCCTACAATGAGCAGTTCTTC.

This clone was picked up one time. This sequence joins TRBV19 and TRBJ1-2; TRBD1 might be the D (6 bases). CDR1 is LNHDA, CDR2 SQIVND, per germline (reference sequence). This CDR3 has 13 amino acids. Trimming took off 8 bases at V and 3 bases at J, with 13 bases between the two ends. Here the CDR3 DNA reads TGTGCCAGTGGCCAAAACAGGGACTATGGCTACACCTTC. Protein product: CASGQNRDYGYTF.

This chain links TRBV5-6 with TRBJ2-3; D perhaps matches TRBD2 (5 bases). Trimming removed 0 bases from V and 2 bases from J, with 10 bases in between. Germline-derived CDR1 and CDR2 are SGHDT and YYEEEE. CDR3 length: 15 residues. DNA for the CDR3: TGTGCCAGCAGCTTGGCCAGACTAATCACAGATACGCAGTATTTT. Translated, it gives CASSLARLITDTQYF.

The chain is built from TRBV5-5 and TRBJ2-3; TRBD1 agrees at 9 bases. Trimming removed 0 bases from V and 6 bases from J; junction bases left unmatched: 5. Germline V gene lookup returns CDR1 SGHKS and CDR2 YYEKEE (reference sequence). This CDR3 is built from 15 residues. In DNA, the CDR3 is TGTGCCAGCAGCTTGGGGGACAGGGTCTGGGATACGCAGTATTTT. Its protein is CASSLGDRVWDTQYF.

The CDR3 is CASSQDDRGFSTYEQYF. For the CDR3, the DNA is TGTGCCAGCAGCCAAGATGACAGGGGATTTAGTACCTACGAGCAGTACTTC. The chain carries TRBV4-2 and TRBJ2-7; TRBD1 matches at 8 bases. V shed 0 bases and J 2 bases; nucleotides not matched to a gene: 9. Germline CDR1 and CDR2: LGHNA and YNFKEQ. This CDR3 spans 17 amino acids.

V is TRBV6-6 and J is TRBJ1-1; 8 bases align to TRBD1. Germline V CDR1 and CDR2: MNHNY, SVGAGI (reference sequence). V lost 5 bases, J lost 4 bases, and 9 bases stayed unmatched. This CDR3 has 15 residues. CDR3 sequence reads: CASSRQGAHGTEAFF. The CDR3 region has the DNA TGTGCCAGCAGTCGCCAGGGGGCACACGGCACTGAAGCTTTCTTT.

The chain joins TRBV19 to TRBJ1-3; D call uncertain. CDR1 and CDR2 from the germline V gene are LNHDA and SQIVND (reference sequence). This CDR3 has 15 residues. V shed 0 bases and J shed 0 bases, with 6 bases lying between them. The CDR3 DNA reads as TGTGCCAGTAGTATAGACCGGGGCTCTGGAAACACCATATATTTT. This translates into CASSIDRGSGNTIYF.

The genes are TRBV19 and TRBJ1-1, with D perhaps TRBD1 (6 bases). V was clipped by 3 bases and J by 0 bases, with 14 bases between them. Germline lookup yields CDR1 LNHDA and CDR2 SQIVND (reference sequence). CDR3 length: 16 residues. The CDR3 sequence is CASSIQAQGLNTEAFF. The CDR3 DNA is TGTGCCAGTAGTATTCAAGCACAGGGCCTGAACACTGAAGCTTTCTTT.

The chain couples TRBV18 to TRBJ2-3, with a weak D call TRBD2 (5 bases). Germline lookup yields CDR1 KGHSH and CDR2 LQKENI. Trimming stripped 4 bases from V and 4 bases from J, with 18 bases between. This CDR3 comprises 16 residues. The CDR3 nucleotides read TGTGCCAGCTCACAAATCGACGCCCTAGCCGCAGATACGCAGTATTTT. This gives the protein CASSQIDALAADTQYF.

CDR3 sequence: CASSYSGVAGANVLTF. The CDR3 DNA reads as TGTGCCAGCAGTTACTCAGGGGTGGCTGGGGCCAACGTCCTGACTTTC. The chain combines TRBV6-5 with TRBJ2-6; tentative D call: TRBD1 (5 bases). Germline CDR1 MNHEY, CDR2 SVGAGI. The CDR3 contains 16 residues. Trimming removed 0 bases from V and 2 bases from J, with 8 bases in between.

The rearrangement joins TRBV2 to TRBJ2-7; 7 bases map to TRBD2. J was trimmed by 4 bases and V by 5 bases; bases with no gene match: 8. This CDR3 is built from 14 residues. The germline gives CDR1 SNHLY, CDR2 FYNNEI. In DNA, the CDR3 is TGTGCCAGCAGTCGTACGGGGGGTCCTTACGAGCAGTACTTC. Protein product: CASSRTGGPYEQYF.

The genes are TRBV7-9 and TRBJ1-4; D remains ambiguous. This CDR3 is 14 amino acids long. The germline V and J ends were trimmed by 3 bases and 7 bases, with 12 bases remaining between them. Germline V gene lookup returns CDR1 SEHNR and CDR2 FQNEAQ (reference sequence). Written as DNA, the CDR3 is TGTGCCAGCAGCTTCGGGAGGTCAGCTGAAAAACTGTTTTTT. Amino acids: CASSFGRSAEKLFF.

This rearrangement joins TRBV6-4 to TRBJ2-6, with TRBD2 as a possible D gene (5 bases). V lost 2 bases, J lost 1 base, and 12 bases lay in between. CDR3 length equals 17 residues. From germline, CDR1 is MRHNA and CDR2 SNTAGT. CDR3 sequence: CASSDAQDFSGANVLTF. CDR3 DNA: TGTGCCAGCAGTGACGCTCAGGACTTTTCTGGGGCCAACGTCCTGACTTTC.

Written as DNA, the CDR3 is TGTGCCAGCAGCTCCCTAAGGGGCGAGCAGTACTTC. It yields the protein CASSSLRGEQYF. The gene calls are TRBV5-6 and TRBJ2-7, with a weak D call TRBD1 (5 bases). The CDR3 covers 12 residues. The V gene's germline CDR1 is SGHDT and CDR2 YYEEEE. Trimming removed 3 bases from V and 6 bases from J, with 10 bases in between.

The chain employs TRBV9 and TRBJ1-1; possibly TRBD1 for D (6 bases). The CDR3 extends over 14 amino acids. In germline, CDR1 is SGDLS, CDR2 YYNGEE. The V end lost 0 bases, the J end lost 8 bases, and 14 bases lay between the germline ends. The CDR3 sequence: CASSVEGWGREAFF. The CDR3 DNA reads as TGTGCCAGCAGCGTAGAAGGGTGGGGGCGAGAAGCTTTCTTT. Drawing the rest from reference TRBV9 and TRBJ1-1, the complete variable domain is DSGVTQTPKHLITATGQRVTLRCSPRSGDLSVYWYQQSLDQGLQFLIQYYNGEERAKGNILERFSAQQFPDLHSELNLSSLELGDSALYFCASSVEGWGREAFFGQGTRLTVV.

In its sample, this clone was seen once. The rearrangement links TRBV6-5 to TRBJ2-5, with 8 bases that match TRBD2. Trimming cost V 2 bases and J 1 base; bases outside gene matches: 3. The CDR3 is 15 amino acids. In germline, CDR1 is MNHEY, CDR2 SVGAGI. The CDR3 nucleotides read TGTGCCAGCAGTTACGGTAGCGGGGCCCAAGAGACCCAGTACTTC. Protein sequence: CASSYGSGAQETQYF.

The chain is built from TRBV25-1 and TRBJ2-2; 8 bases are a match to TRBD2. Germline assignment: CDR1 MGHDK and CDR2 SYGVNS. V lost 4 bases and J lost 1; bases outside the gene matches: 8. The CDR3 spans 17 residues. As DNA, the CDR3 is TGTGCCAGCAGTGCCCCAGGGGCGGGGGGGAACACCGGGGAGCTGTTTTTT. Translating it yields CASSAPGAGGNTGELFF.

This clone was picked up many times. The rearrangement joins TRBV6-4 to TRBJ2-7; 9 nucleotides match TRBD2. CDR1 and CDR2 from the germline V gene are MRHNA and SNTAGT. The CDR3 contains 15 residues. V dropped 0 bases and J dropped 5; count of bases not matched to a gene: 5. In DNA form, the CDR3 reads TGTGCCAGCAGTGACTCGGCGGGGGGGGCCCACGAGCAGTACTTC. It specifies CASSDSAGGAHEQYF.

This chain joins TRBV15 and TRBJ1-3, with D hard to call. V lost 9 bases to trimming and J lost 4 bases, with 16 bases between them. The CDR3 is made up of 14 amino acids. Germline V gives CDR1 LNHNV, CDR2 YYDKDF (reference sequence). The CDR3 DNA is TGTGCCACTAACCAAGTGGGCGCGGGAAACACCATATATTTT. Its translation is CATNQVGAGNTIYF. The complete variable domain, with remaining parts taken from reference TRBV15 and TRBJ1-3, reads DAMVIQNPRYQVTQFGKPVTLSCSQTLNHNVMYWYQQKSSQAPKLLFHYYDKDFNNEADTPDNFQSRRPNTSFCFLDIRSPGLGDTAMYLCATNQVGAGNTIYFGEGSWLTVV.

The V and J genes are TRBV19 and TRBJ1-1; 7 bases are shared with TRBD1. The junction had 19 bases not matched to a gene; V was cut back by 4 bases and J by 5 bases. The CDR3 extends over 18 amino acids. Germline CDR1 LNHDA, CDR2 SQIVND (reference sequence). Here the CDR3 reads CASSRHNRGYGGKTEAFF. CDR3 in DNA: TGTGCCAGTAGTAGACACAACAGGGGATATGGTGGAAAGACTGAAGCTTTCTTT.

The chain is built from TRBV7-8 and TRBJ1-4; tentatively, D is TRBD1 (6 bases). Trimming left V 7 bases short and J 5 bases short, with 20 bases between. This CDR3 is built from 16 residues. CDR1 SGHVS and CDR2 FQNEAQ come from the germline V gene. The CDR3 DNA follows: TGTGCCAGCACTGCTACCAGACAGGCACGGAATGAAAAACTGTTTTTT. Protein: CASTATRQARNEKLFF.

This clone came up once. The chain is built from TRBV7-6 and TRBJ1-5; D gene ambiguous. V lost 4 bases and J 4 bases, leaving 14 bases between the germline ends. The CDR3 runs to 15 residues. Per germline, CDR1 SGHVS and CDR2 FNYEAQ. The CDR3 DNA follows: TGTGCCAGCAGCTCCGGAAGCGGGCTGAATCAGCCCCAGCATTTT. It codes for CASSSGSGLNQPQHF. The variable domain in full, with the rest retrieved from reference TRBV7-6 and TRBJ1-5, is GAGVSQSPRYKVTKRGQDVALRCDPISGHVSLYWYRQALGQGPEFLTYFNYEAQQDKSGLPNDRFSAERPEGSISTLTIQRTEQRDSAMYRCASSSGSGLNQPQHFGDGTRLSIL.

The J gene is TRBJ2-3, the V gene TRBV25-1; no reliable D call. CDR3 length equals 13 residues. V lost 7 bases to trimming and J lost 6 bases, with 14 bases between them. Germline CDR1 MGHDK, CDR2 SYGVNS. In nucleotides, the CDR3 is TGTGCCAGCATGGCGGTCTATGCGGATACGCAGTATTTT. Protein sequence: CASMAVYADTQYF. Drawing the rest from reference TRBV25-1 and TRBJ2-3, the complete variable domain is EADIYQTPRYLVIGTGKKITLECSQTMGHDKMYWYQQDPGMELHLIHYSYGVNSTEKGDLSSESTVSRIRTEHFPLTLESARPSHTSQYLCASMAVYADTQYFGPGTRLTVL.

This clone is a singleton in its sample. The V call is TRBV5-1, the J call TRBJ2-1; 10 bases are a match to TRBD2. With V trimmed by 1 base and J by 5 bases, 6 bases remained unmatched. CDR3 length equals 16 residues. Germline assignment: CDR1 SGHRS and CDR2 YFSETQ. The CDR3 reads CASSLPLAGVDNEQFF. CDR3 bases: TGCGCCAGCAGCTTGCCCCTAGCGGGGGTCGACAATGAGCAGTTCTTC. The whole variable domain, filled in from reference TRBV5-1 and TRBJ2-1, reads KAGVTQTPRYLIKTRGQQVTLSCSPISGHRSVSWYQQTPGQGLQFLFEYFSETQRNKGNFPGRFSGRQFSNSRSEMNVSTLELGDSALYLCASSLPLAGVDNEQFFGPGTRLTVL.

This clone was seen once. The V gene is TRBV7-9, the J gene TRBJ1-4, with D maybe TRBD1 (6 bases). Germline values: CDR1 SEHNR, CDR2 FQNEAQ (reference sequence). The CDR3 runs 15 residues. Trimming pared 5 bases from V and 4 bases from J, leaving 14 bases between. This chain's CDR3 is CASSTPDSLNEKLFF. The CDR3 bases are TGTGCCAGCAGCACCCCGGACAGTCTTAATGAAAAACTGTTTTTT.

The chain combines TRBV30 with TRBJ2-7; TRBD1 aligns across 8 bases. Germline CDR1 GTSNPN, CDR2 SVGIG (reference sequence). Unmatched junction bases numbered 15, after V lost 2 bases and J lost 6 bases. The CDR3 loop spans 16 amino acids. This CDR3 reads CAWSNRGGRGLPEQYF. Here the CDR3 DNA reads TGTGCCTGGAGTAATCGTGGGGGCAGGGGGCTCCCCGAGCAGTACTTC. The whole variable domain, filled in from reference TRBV30 and TRBJ2-7, reads SQTIHQWPATLVQPVGSPLSLECTVEGTSNPNLYWYRQAAGRGLQLLFYSVGIGQISSEVPQNLSASRPQDRQFILSSKKLLLSDSGFYLCAWSNRGGRGLPEQYFGPGTRLTVT.

The rearrangement uses TRBV7-8 and TRBJ1-1; TRBD1 is a possible D gene (5 bases). Germline V CDR1 and CDR2: SGHVS, FQNEAQ. This CDR3 has 19 residues. The germline V and J ends were trimmed by 1 base and 0 bases, with 21 bases remaining between them. This chain's CDR3 is CASSLGGWGEIPMNTEAFF. The CDR3 region has the DNA TGTGCCAGCAGCTTAGGGGGTTGGGGGGAGATCCCCATGAACACTGAAGCTTTCTTT.

The chain recombines TRBV5-4 with TRBJ2-7; a possible D gene is TRBD1 (6 bases). Trimming cost V 2 bases and J 4 bases, with 7 bases left between them. The CDR3 contains 12 residues. Germline loops: CDR1 SGHNT, CDR2 YYREEE (reference sequence). As DNA, the CDR3 is TGTGCCAGCAGCTTAAGGGGGTACGAGCAGTACTTC. This encodes CASSLRGYEQYF.

This chain links TRBV19 with TRBJ1-5, with 7 nucleotides matching TRBD1. V lost 5 bases to trimming and J lost 4 bases; unmatched junction nucleotides: 8. The germline CDR1 and CDR2 sequences are LNHDA and SQIVND (reference sequence). CDR3 size: 15 residues. This CDR3 is CASSRTGAGNQPQHF. The CDR3 nucleotides read TGTGCCAGTAGTCGAACAGGGGCCGGGAATCAGCCCCAGCATTTT.

This chain links TRBV7-2 with TRBJ1-2; 9 positions match TRBD1. The germline CDR1 and CDR2 sequences are SGHTA and FQGNSA. The CDR3 spans 15 residues. Trimming removed 1 base from V and 1 base from J; junction bases left unmatched: 1. In DNA, the CDR3 is TGTGCCAGCAGCTTAGGGGGACAGGGTAACTATGGCTACACCTTC. It translates to CASSLGGQGNYGYTF.